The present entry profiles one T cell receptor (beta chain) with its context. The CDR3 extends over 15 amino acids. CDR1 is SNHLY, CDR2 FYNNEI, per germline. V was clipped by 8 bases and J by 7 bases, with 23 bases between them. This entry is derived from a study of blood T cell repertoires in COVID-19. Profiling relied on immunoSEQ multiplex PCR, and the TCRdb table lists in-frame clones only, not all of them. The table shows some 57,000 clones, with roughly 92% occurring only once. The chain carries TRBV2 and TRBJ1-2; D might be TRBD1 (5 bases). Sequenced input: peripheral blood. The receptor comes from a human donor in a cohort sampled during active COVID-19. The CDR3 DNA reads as TGTGCCAGCGTTTTTCAGAGGAGCCAGGGAGGTGGCTACACCTTC. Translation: CASVFQRSQGGGYTF.